Presented here are 2 T cell receptor beta chains from one specimen sequenced in a study of cytomegalovirus exposure and HLA in healthy donors. Primers: 60 Vbeta forward and 13 Jbeta reverse. Repertoires were generated with immunoSEQ multiplex PCR, while TCRdb's copy carries only in-frame clones and drops some. The sample holds 160,000 or so clones; about three quarters are singletons and the top ten take 4% to 5%. Material: PBMCs. Receptors originate from a man between 18 and 35 years old in good health and CMV-seropositive.

The chain joins TRBV15 to TRBJ1-1; a weak D match, TRBD1 (5 bases). Between the trimmed V and J ends, which lost 0 bases and 7 bases, there was a span of 6 bases. The CDR3 has 12 amino acids. Germline V gene data show CDR1 as LNHNV and CDR2 as YYDKDF (reference sequence). CDR3 nucleotide sequence: TGTGCCACCAGCAGAGACCAGGGTGAAGCTTTCTTT. This sequence encodes CATSRDQGEAFF.

This rearrangement joins TRBV15 to TRBJ1-5; D gene unclear. Trimming stripped 2 bases from V and 5 bases from J, with 4 bases between. The CDR3 has 12 residues. Germline CDR1 LNHNV, CDR2 YYDKDF (reference sequence). Here the CDR3 reads CATSRRDQPQHF. CDR3 DNA sequence: TGTGCCACCAGCAGACGTGATCAGCCCCAGCATTTT.